This TCR beta chain was found in a study of CD4 T cells in relation to SARS-CoV-2 and coronaviruses. The germline gives CDR1 SEHNR, CDR2 FQNEAQ (reference sequence). This CDR3 is 17 amino acids long. Between the trimmed V and J ends, which lost 0 bases and 2 bases, there was a span of 14 bases. Before the COVID-19 pandemic, during about 2011-2018, CD4+ T cells were taken from unexposed donors. After roughly 9 days of culture, CD4+ T cells were isolated. On this clone: Its specificity is unknown.

Sequencing was performed with immunoSEQ multiplex PCR; in TCRdb, only in-frame clones are kept and a portion is missing. The table lists approximately 30,000 clones, 74% of them singletons, with less than 25% in the top ten. Sequenced material: CD4+ T cells from PBMCs, cultured in vitro. This rearrangement joins TRBV7-9 to TRBJ2-4; TRBD1 is a possible D gene (6 bases). This receptor was taken from a human donor in good health. CDR3 sequence: CASSLARAGVTKNIQYF. The CDR3 DNA reads as TGTGCCAGCAGCTTAGCCAGGGCAGGGGTAACCAAAAACATTCAGTACTTC.